The TCR beta chain described here comes from a study of blood T cell repertoires in COVID-19 (dated by TCRdb to 2018 to 2021). For context, the study as a whole: The collaborator samples originated in the United States, Italy and Spain and spanned the acute and convalescent phases of COVID-19. Where available, HLA class I and class II types were obtained from metadata supplied by the sample provider rather than from assay-based typing. The repertoires were released in a freely available public database intended as a resource for research on the immune response to SARS-CoV-2. The sample metadata nearly always contained a de-identified subject ID, COVID-19 status, age in years and sex. Samples were obtained from the ongoing ImmuneRACE study (first 160 participants) and from some 1,200 subjects provided by 6 global collaborators. The prospective study material was composed of cDNA or gDNA derived from T cells, B-cell-depleted T cells, or PBMCs. Subjects who had been exposed to COVID-19, were actively infected with it, or had recovered from it provided the deeply sampled blood TCRbeta repertoires that made up the dataset.

On this clone: Its target antigen remains unknown. No base qualities exist here, and no much larger clone lies one base off it.

In the prospective study, participants were about 18 to 90 years old, resided in 25 or so geographic areas of the United States, and were enrolled through a virtual design. In the prospective study, cohorts were assigned on the basis of participant-reported clinical history obtained from a screening survey and a study questionnaire. For ImmuneRACE Cohort 3, a participant was defined as recovered based on two consecutive negative NP/OP PCR tests, clearance by a healthcare professional, or resolution of symptoms. In the prospective study, whole blood, serum and a nasopharyngeal or oropharyngeal swab were collected from each participant by mobile phlebotomists. Prospective study participants could optionally give additional blood draws and questionnaires over a roughly two-month period. Blood samples from the prospective study were shipped frozen or at room temperature prior to DNA extraction. Findings and caveats that apply to the study as a whole: The quantity of clinical and demographic metadata differed by source and by participant and was supplied without curation.

TCRbeta CDR3 regions were amplified from genomic DNA by means of the immunoSEQ Assay, a bias-controlled multiplex PCR. The study's processing was this. The number of nucleated cells in each sample was estimated from the amplification of reference gene primers within the assay. To quantify the absolute abundance of each unique TCRbeta CDR3 rearrangement, sequence reads were collapsed and filtered. Productive Simpson clonality was computed per sample as the square root of Simpson's diversity index over productive rearrangements. Imported from immuneACCESS, the table was reduced by TCRdb to in-frame sequences with V and J called. These copies leave out some clones; in studies compared against another copy, an unresolved V gene accounts for under half, and the cause of the remainder is not known. The V and J calls and clone size are taken from that table; D and trimming were inferred from the DNA. The sample yields approximately 380,000 clones; around nine tenths were counted once. About 1.1% of the sample is in the top ten clones.

The sequenced sample was PBMCs or T cells enriched from blood (not recorded which). The receptor's source is a woman younger than 30 who had recovered from COVID-19.

This receptor carries the CDR3 CAWSAGAVNTEAFF. The DNA sequence reads TGTGCCTGGAGTGCCGGTGCCGTGAACACTGAAGCTTTCTTT. The chain is encoded by TRBV30 joined to TRBJ1-1; the D gene identity is not certain. CDR1 GTSNPN and CDR2 SVGIG are derived from the germline V gene (reference sequence). The CDR3, from cysteine to phenylalanine, totals 14 residues. CDR3 DNA only is kept here, 42 bases in frame from base 1. V is clipped by 1 base and J by 0 bases, and the sequence between their germline boundaries is 9 bases long. Reference TRBV30 and TRBJ1-1 genes cover what lies past the CDR3, so the full variable domain is SQTIHQWPATLVQPVGSPLSLECTVEGTSNPNLYWYRQAAGRGLQLLFYSVGIGQISSEVPQNLSASRPQDRQFILSSKKLLLSDSGFYLCAWSAGAVNTEAFFGQGTRLTVV.